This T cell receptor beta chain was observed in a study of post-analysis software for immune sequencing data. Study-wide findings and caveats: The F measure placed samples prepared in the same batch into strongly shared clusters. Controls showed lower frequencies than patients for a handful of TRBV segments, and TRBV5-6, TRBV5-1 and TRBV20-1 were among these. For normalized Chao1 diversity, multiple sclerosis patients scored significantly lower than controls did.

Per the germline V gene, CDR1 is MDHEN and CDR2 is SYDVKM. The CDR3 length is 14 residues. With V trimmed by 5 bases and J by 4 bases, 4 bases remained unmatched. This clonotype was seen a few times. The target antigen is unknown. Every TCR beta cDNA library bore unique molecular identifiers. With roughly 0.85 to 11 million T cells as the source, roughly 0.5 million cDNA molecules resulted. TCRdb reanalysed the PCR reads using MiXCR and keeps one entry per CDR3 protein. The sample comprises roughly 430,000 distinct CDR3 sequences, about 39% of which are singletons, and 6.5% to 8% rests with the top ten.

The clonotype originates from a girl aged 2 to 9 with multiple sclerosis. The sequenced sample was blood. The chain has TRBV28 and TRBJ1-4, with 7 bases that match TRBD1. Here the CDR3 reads CASSQGQLNEKLFF. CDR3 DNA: TGTGCCAGCAGTCAGGGACAGCTTAATGAAAAACTGTTTTTT. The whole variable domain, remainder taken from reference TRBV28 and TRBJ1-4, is DVKVTQSSRYLVKRTGEKVFLECVQDMDHENMFWYRQDPGLGLRLIYFSYDVKMKEKGDIPEGYSVSREKKERFSLILESASTNQTSMYLCASSQGQLNEKLFFGSGTQLSVL.